The clone carrying this T cell receptor (beta chain) showed up many times. Amplification yielded TCR beta CDR3 regions, with RNA transcripts as the source. Primed by the HTBI set, a first-round RT-PCR was run on the TCR CDR3. Using its own MiXCR run on the multiplex PCR reads, TCRdb lists one record per CDR3 protein. The repertoire holds 350,000 or so distinct CDR3 sequences, 15% to 20% seen once, with 15% to 18% in the top ten. The sample belongs to a study of T cells in Graves' hyperthyroidism and ophthalmopathy. The ends were cut back, 2 bases at V and 9 bases at J, with 8 bases in the middle. The CDR3 has 12 amino acids. Germline values: CDR1 WSHSY, CDR2 SAAADI. The diagnostic basis comprised clinical symptoms, serum thyroxine and TRAb, thyroid ultrasound and orbital computed tomography.

J is TRBJ2-4 and V is TRBV10-2; TRBD2 is a possible D gene (5 bases). The source is a woman in her forties with Graves' ophthalmopathy. The specimen was blood. The CDR3 is CASSEEGFIQYF. As DNA, the CDR3 is TGCGCCAGCAGTGAGGAGGGATTCATTCAGTACTTC.